This T cell receptor beta chain stems from a study of blood T cell repertoires in COVID-19. The sample holds a few counts of this clone. Libraries were prepared by immunoSEQ multiplex PCR; TCRdb keeps only in-frame clonotypes and omits some of them. Counted here are about 180,000 clones, 82% occurring once; the ten biggest clones make up about 8.4%. The clonotype comes from a woman in her sixties or seventies with acute or convalescent COVID-19. Sequencing was carried out using peripheral blood.

CDR3: CASSPKTSKKGVNEQYF. The CDR3 nucleotides are TGTGCCAGCAGCCCAAAGACTAGTAAGAAGGGTGTGAACGAGCAGTACTTC. The V gene is TRBV5-4, the J gene TRBJ2-7; D perhaps matches TRBD2 (6 bases). V lost 4 bases and J 5 bases, leaving 25 bases between the germline ends. This CDR3 contains 17 residues. Germline loops: CDR1 SGHNT, CDR2 YYREEE (reference sequence).